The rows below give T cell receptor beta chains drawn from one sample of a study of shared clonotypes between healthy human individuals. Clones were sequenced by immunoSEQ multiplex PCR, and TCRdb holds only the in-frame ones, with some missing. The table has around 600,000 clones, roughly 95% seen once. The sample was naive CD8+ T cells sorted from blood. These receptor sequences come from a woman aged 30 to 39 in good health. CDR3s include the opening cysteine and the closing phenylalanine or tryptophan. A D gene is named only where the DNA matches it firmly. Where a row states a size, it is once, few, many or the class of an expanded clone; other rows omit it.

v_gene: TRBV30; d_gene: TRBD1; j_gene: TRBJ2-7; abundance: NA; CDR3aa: CAWSITGGSEQYF; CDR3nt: TGTGCCTGGAGTATTACAGGGGGAAGCGAGCAGTACTTC
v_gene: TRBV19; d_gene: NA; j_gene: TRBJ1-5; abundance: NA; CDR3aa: CASSPPGRDDQPQHF; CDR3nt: TGTGCCAGTAGCCCCCCCGGCAGGGACGATCAGCCCCAGCATTTT
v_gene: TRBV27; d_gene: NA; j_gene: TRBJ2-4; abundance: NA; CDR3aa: CASSLTVAKNIQYF; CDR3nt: TGTGCCAGCAGCCTGACTGTAGCCAAAAACATTCAGTACTTC
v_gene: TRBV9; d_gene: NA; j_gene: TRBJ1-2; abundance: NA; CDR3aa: CASRNTLYGYTF; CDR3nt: TGTGCCAGCAGAAATACCCTCTATGGCTACACCTTC
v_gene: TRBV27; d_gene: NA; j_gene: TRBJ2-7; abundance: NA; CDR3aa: CASSPASAGYEQYF; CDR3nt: TGTGCCAGCAGTCCCGCCTCGGCAGGCTACGAGCAGTACTTC
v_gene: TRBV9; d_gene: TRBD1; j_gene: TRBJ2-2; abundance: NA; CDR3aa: CASSVPRQGRDTGELFF; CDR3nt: TGTGCCAGCAGCGTACCCAGACAGGGTAGGGACACCGGGGAGCTGTTTTTT
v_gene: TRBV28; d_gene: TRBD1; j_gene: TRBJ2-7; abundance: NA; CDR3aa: CASSSTGGTYEQYF; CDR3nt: TGTGCCAGCAGCTCGACAGGGGGTACCTACGAGCAGTACTTC
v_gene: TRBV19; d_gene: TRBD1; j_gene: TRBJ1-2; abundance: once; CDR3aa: CASSIGGQDRYGYTF; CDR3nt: TGTGCCAGTAGTATAGGGGGACAGGATCGCTATGGCTACACCTTC
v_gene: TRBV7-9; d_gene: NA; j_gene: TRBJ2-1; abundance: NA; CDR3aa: CASSLSGSSYNEQFF; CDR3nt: TGTGCCAGCAGCTTAAGCGGAAGCTCCTACAATGAGCAGTTCTTC
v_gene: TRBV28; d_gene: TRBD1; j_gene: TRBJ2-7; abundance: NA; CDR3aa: CASSGDRETLRLGYEQYF; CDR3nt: TGTGCCAGCAGTGGGGACAGGGAAACGCTACGTTTAGGCTACGAGCAGTACTTC
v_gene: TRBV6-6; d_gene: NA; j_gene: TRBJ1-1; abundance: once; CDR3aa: CASSPPLGIYTEAFF; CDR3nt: TGTGCCAGCAGTCCCCCCCTGGGGATTTACACTGAAGCTTTCTTT
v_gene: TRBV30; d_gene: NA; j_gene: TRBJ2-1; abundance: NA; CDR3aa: CAWSGERSSYNEQFF; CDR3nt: TGTGCCTGGAGTGGGGAGCGGAGCTCCTACAATGAGCAGTTCTTC
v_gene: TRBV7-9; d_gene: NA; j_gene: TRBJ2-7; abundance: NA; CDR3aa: CASSFPSRSSYEQYF; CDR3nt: TGTGCCAGCAGCTTCCCTAGCAGGAGCTCCTACGAGCAGTACTTC
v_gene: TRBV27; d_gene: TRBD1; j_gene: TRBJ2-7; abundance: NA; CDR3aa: CASSLEGTGYEQYF; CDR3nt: TGTGCCAGCAGTTTAGAGGGGACAGGCTACGAGCAGTACTTC
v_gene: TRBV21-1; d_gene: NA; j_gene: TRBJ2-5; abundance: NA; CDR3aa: CASSNGGQGVVETQYF; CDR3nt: TGTGCCAGCAGCAATGGGGGACAGGGTGTGGTAGAGACCCAGTACTTC
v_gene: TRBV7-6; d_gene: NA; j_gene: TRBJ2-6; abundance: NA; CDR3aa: CASSLVALWGSSGANVLTF; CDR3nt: TGTGCCAGCAGCTTAGTGGCGCTGTGGGGATCCTCTGGGGCCAACGTCCTGACTTTC
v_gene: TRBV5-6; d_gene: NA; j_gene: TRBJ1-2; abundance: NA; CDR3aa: CASSPGNTGRYGYTF; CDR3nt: TGTGCCAGCAGCCCCGGGAACACAGGGAGGTATGGCTACACCTTC
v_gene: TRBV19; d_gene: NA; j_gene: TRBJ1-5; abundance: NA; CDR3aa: CASRQSGAYALPQHF; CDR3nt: TGTGCCAGTAGACAATCCGGGGCTTACGCTTTGCCCCAGCATTTT
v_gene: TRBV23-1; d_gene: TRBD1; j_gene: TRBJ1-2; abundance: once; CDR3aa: CASSGQGVLYYGYTF; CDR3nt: TGCGCCAGCAGCGGACAGGGGGTACTCTACTATGGCTACACCTTC
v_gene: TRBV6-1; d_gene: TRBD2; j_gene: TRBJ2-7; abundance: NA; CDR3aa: CASSEAITSGSYEQYF; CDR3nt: TGTGCCAGCAGTGAGGCCATTACTAGCGGGAGTTACGAGCAGTACTTC
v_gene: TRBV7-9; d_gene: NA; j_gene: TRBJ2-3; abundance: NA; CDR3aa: CASSSHPGHPGTDTQYF; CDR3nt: TGTGCCAGCAGCTCCCACCCGGGACACCCGGGCACAGATACGCAGTATTTT
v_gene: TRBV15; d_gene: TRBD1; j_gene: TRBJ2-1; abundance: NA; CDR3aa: CATSRDLGRGSYNEQFF; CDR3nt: TGTGCCACCAGCAGAGATCTCGGCAGGGGGTCCTACAATGAGCAGTTCTTC
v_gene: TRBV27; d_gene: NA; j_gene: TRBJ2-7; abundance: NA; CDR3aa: CASSPLDGLTYEQYF; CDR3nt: TGTGCCAGCAGTCCTCTCGACGGATTGACCTACGAGCAGTACTTC
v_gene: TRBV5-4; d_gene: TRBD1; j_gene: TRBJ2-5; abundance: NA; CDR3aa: CASSQGQGGQETQYF; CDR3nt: TGTGCCAGCAGCCAAGGACAGGGCGGGCAAGAGACCCAGTACTTC
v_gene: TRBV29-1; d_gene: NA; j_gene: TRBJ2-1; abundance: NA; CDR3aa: CSVEYSTYNEQFF; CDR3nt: TGCAGCGTTGAATATAGCACCTACAATGAGCAGTTCTTC
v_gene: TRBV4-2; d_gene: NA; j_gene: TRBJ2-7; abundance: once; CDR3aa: CASSQEGMGGYEQYF; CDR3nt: TGTGCCAGCAGCCAAGAGGGGATGGGGGGCTACGAGCAGTACTTC
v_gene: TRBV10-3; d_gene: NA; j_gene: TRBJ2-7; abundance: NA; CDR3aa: CAISEPEGVNEQYF; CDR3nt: TGTGCCATCAGTGAACCAGAGGGGGTCAACGAGCAGTACTTC
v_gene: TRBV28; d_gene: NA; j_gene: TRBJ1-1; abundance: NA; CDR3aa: CASSLFQGLAEAFF; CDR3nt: TGTGCCAGCAGTTTGTTCCAGGGATTAGCTGAAGCTTTCTTT
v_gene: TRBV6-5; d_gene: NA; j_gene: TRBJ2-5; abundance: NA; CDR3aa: CASSYWGGETQYF; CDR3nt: TGTGCCAGCAGTTACTGGGGTGGGGAGACCCAGTACTTC
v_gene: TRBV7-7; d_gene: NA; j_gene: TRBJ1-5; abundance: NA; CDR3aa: CASVMVEWSNQPQHF; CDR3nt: TGTGCCAGCGTAATGGTGGAGTGGAGCAATCAGCCCCAGCATTTT
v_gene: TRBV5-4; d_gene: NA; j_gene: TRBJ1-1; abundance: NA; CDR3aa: CASRIQGDTEAFF; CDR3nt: TGTGCCAGCAGAATACAGGGAGACACTGAAGCTTTCTTT
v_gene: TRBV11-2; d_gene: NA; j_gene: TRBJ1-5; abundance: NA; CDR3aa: CASSSDGGQPQHF; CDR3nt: TGTGCCAGCAGCTCCGACGGCGGTCAGCCCCAGCATTTT
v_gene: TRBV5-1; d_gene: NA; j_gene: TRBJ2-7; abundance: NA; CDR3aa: CASSLRGNAYEQYF; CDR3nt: TGCGCCAGCAGTTTGCGGGGAAACGCTTACGAGCAGTACTTC
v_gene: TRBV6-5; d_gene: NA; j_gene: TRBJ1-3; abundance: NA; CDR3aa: CASSSTGSGNTIYF; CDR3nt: TGTGCCAGCAGCTCCACGGGATCTGGAAACACCATATATTTT
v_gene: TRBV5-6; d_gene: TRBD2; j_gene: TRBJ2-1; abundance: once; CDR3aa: CASSATGTRTYNEQFF; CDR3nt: TGTGCCAGCAGCGCCACCGGGACTAGGACCTACAATGAGCAGTTCTTC
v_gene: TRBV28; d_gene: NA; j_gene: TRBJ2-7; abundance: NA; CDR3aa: CASTQTSSYEQYF; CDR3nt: TGTGCCAGCACCCAAACTAGCTCCTACGAGCAGTACTTC
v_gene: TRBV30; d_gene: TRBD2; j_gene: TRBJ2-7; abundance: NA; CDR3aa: CAWIGSGNPYEQYF; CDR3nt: TGTGCCTGGATTGGTAGCGGGAACCCCTACGAGCAGTACTTC
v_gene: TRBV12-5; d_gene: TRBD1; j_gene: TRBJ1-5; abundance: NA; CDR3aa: CASGLGDRVLTPQHF; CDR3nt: TGTGCTAGTGGTTTGGGGGACAGGGTATTAACGCCCCAGCATTTT
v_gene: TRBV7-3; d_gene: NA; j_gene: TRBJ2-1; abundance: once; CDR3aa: CASSSSMTAYNEQFF; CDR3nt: TGTGCCAGCAGCTCGAGTATGACAGCCTACAATGAGCAGTTCTTC
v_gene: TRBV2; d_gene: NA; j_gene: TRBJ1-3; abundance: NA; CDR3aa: CASSDRLGEGISGNTIYF; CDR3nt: TGTGCCAGCAGTGATCGTCTAGGGGAGGGTATCTCTGGAAACACCATATATTTT